This paragraph reports one TCR beta chain. The CDR3 has 14 amino acids. CDR1 LGHNA and CDR2 YSLEER come from the germline V gene. Trimming stripped 3 bases from V and 4 bases from J, with 10 bases between. In Seattle, patients joined the study during active infection and were tracked longitudinally. This sample is drawn from a study of blood T cell repertoires in COVID-19. Study details: Material from acute and convalescent COVID-19 was sourced from the United States, Italy and Spain. PBMCs, B-cell-depleted T cells, or T cells were the source of the cDNA or gDNA that made up the material.

Libraries were prepared by immunoSEQ multiplex PCR; TCRdb keeps only in-frame clonotypes and omits some of them. The sample includes fewer than 200,000 clones, about 88% seen only once; the top ten take 2% to 3%. The chain carries TRBV4-3 and TRBJ1-3; D is undetermined. The clonotype originates from a woman of 80 years or more with COVID-19, enrolled during active disease. The material sequenced was peripheral blood. CDR3 sequence: CASSQGLQGNTIYF. CDR3 nucleotide sequence: TGCGCCAGCAGCCAGGGCCTACAGGGAAACACCATATATTTT.